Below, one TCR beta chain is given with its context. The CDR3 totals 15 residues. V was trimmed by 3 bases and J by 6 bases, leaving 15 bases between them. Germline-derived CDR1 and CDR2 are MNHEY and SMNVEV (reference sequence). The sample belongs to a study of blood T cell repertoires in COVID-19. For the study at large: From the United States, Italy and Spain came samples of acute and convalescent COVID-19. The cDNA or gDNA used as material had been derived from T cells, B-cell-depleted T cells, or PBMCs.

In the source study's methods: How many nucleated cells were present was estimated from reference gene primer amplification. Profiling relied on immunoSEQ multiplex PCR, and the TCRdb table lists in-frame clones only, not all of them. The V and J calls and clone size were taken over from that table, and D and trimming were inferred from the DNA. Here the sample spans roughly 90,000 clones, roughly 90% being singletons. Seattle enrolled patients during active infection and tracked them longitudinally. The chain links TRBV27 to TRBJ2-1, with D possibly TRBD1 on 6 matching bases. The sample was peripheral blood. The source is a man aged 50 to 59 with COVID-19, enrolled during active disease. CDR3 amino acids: CASSFLRGQFNEQFF. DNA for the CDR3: TGTGCCAGCAGTTTCCTCAGGGGCCAGTTCAATGAGCAGTTCTTC.